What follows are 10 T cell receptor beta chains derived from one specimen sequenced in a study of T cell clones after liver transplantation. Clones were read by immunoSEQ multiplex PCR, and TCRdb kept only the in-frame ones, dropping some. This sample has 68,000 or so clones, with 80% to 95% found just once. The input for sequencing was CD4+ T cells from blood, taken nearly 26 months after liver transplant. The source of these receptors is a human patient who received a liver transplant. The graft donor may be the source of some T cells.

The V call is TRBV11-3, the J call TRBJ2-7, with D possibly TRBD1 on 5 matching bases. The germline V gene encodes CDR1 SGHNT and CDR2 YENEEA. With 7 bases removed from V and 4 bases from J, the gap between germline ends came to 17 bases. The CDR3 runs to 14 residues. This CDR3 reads CASTQQAGLYEQYF. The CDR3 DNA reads TGTGCCAGCACCCAACAGGCAGGGTTGTACGAGCAGTACTTC.

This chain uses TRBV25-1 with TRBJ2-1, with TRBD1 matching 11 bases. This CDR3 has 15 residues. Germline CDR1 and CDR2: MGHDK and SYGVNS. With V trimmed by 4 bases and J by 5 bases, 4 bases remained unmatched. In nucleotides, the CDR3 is TGTGCCAGCAGTGCACCGGGACAGGGGGACAATGAGCAGTTCTTC. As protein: CASSAPGQGDNEQFF.

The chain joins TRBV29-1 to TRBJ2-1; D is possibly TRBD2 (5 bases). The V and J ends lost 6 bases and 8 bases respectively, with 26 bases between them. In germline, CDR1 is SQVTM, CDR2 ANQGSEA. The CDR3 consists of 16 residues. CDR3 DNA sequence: TGCAGCGTCGGACTTTGGACTCCCCCTTTTGAGGATGAGCAGTTCTTC. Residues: CSVGLWTPPFEDEQFF.

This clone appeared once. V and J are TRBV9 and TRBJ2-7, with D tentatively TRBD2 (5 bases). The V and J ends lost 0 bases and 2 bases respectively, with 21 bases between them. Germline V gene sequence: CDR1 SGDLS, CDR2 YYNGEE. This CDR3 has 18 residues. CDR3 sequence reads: CASSVGPPVEGFTYEQYF. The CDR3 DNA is TGTGCCAGCAGCGTAGGGCCCCCAGTCGAGGGTTTTACCTACGAGCAGTACTTC.

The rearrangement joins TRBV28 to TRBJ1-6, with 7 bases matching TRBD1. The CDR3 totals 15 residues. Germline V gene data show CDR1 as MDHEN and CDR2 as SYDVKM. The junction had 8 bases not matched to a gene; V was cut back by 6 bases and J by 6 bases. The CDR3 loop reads CASSQGGQPNSPLHF. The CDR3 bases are TGTGCCAGCAGCCAGGGGGGACAGCCTAATTCACCCCTCCACTTT.

As DNA, the CDR3 is TGTGCCAGCAGTGAATGGGGACAGCCCCAAGAGACCCAGTACTTC. Protein sequence: CASSEWGQPQETQYF. This chain connects TRBV6-1 to TRBJ2-5; TRBD1 matches at 7 bases. The CDR3 is made up of 15 amino acids. The ends lost 2 bases at V and 1 base at J; junction bases unmatched: 4. Germline V gene data show CDR1 as MNHNS and CDR2 as SASEGT.

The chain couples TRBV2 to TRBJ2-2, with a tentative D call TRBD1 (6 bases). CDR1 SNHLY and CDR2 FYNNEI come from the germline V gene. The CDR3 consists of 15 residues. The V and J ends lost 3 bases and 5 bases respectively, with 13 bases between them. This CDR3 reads CASSETGVVTGELFF. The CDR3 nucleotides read TGTGCCAGCAGTGAGACAGGAGTGGTGACCGGGGAGCTGTTTTTT.

The CDR3 region is CASRTDRGLSGYTF. The CDR3 DNA follows: TGTGCCAGCCGGACTGACAGGGGGCTAAGTGGCTACACCTTC. The genes are TRBV27 and TRBJ1-2; 10 bases align to TRBD1. CDR3 length: 14 amino acids. The V gene end was trimmed by 8 bases and the J gene end by 7 bases; junction bases not matched to a gene: 10. Germline values: CDR1 MNHEY, CDR2 SMNVEV (reference sequence).

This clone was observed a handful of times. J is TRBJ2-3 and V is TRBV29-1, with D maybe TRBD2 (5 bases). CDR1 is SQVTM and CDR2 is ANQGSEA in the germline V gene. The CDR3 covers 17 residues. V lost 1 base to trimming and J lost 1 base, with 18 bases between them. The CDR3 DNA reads TGCAGCGTTGAAGGAGGGTCGAAAGGGTTCGGCACAGATACGCAGTATTTT. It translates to CSVEGGSKGFGTDTQYF.

The CDR3 loop reads CASSVATGGRNEQFF. In DNA, the CDR3 is TGTGCCAGCAGCGTAGCTACGGGAGGCCGCAATGAGCAGTTCTTC. The V call is TRBV9, the J call TRBJ2-1; 7 nucleotides agree with TRBD2. Looked up from germline, CDR1 is SGDLS and CDR2 is YYNGEE. Unmatched junction bases numbered 6, after V lost 0 bases and J lost 6 bases. There are 15 residues in the CDR3.